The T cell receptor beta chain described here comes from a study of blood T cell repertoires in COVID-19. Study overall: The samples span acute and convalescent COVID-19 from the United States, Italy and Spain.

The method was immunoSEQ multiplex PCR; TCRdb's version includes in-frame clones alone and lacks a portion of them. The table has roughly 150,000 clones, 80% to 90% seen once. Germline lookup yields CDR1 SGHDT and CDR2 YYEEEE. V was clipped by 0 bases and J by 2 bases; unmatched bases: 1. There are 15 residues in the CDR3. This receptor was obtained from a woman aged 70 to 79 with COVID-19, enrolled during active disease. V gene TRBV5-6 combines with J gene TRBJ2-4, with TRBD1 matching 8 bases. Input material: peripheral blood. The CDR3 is CASSLGTGTKNIQYF. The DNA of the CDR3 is TGTGCCAGCAGCTTGGGGACAGGGACCAAAAACATTCAGTACTTC.